The next 3 T cell receptor beta chains were all read from a single sample in a study of tumor-infiltrating lymphocytes in oesophageal squamous cell carcinoma. TCRdb analysed the reads with MiXCR anew, one entry per CDR3 protein. Seen here are approximately 10,000 distinct CDR3 sequences, roughly 60% observed once, and the top ten hold under 60%. The sample comprised blood. The receptors derive from a female donor with esophageal squamous cell carcinoma.

This chain uses TRBV7-8 with TRBJ1-4, with 7 bases aligning to TRBD1. Per germline, CDR1 SGHVS and CDR2 FQNEAQ. The CDR3 length is 15 residues. J gave up 4 bases and V 4 bases, and 6 bases lay outside the gene matches. CDR3 in amino acids: CASSWRDRDNEKLFF. The DNA for the CDR3 is TGTGCCAGCAGCTGGAGGGACAGAGATAATGAAAAACTGTTTTTT. The full variable domain, in which reference TRBV7-8 and TRBJ1-4 provide the parts outside the CDR3, is GAGVSQSPRYKVAKRGQDVALRCDPISGHVSLFWYQQALGQGPEFLTYFQNEAQLDKSGLPSDRFFAERPEGSVSTLKIQRTQQEDSAVYLCASSWRDRDNEKLFFGSGTQLSVL.

The rearrangement links TRBV24-1 to TRBJ2-5; tentative D call: TRBD2 (5 bases). V lost 7 bases to trimming and J lost 3 bases, with 14 bases between them. Germline V gives CDR1 KGHDR, CDR2 SFDVKD. The CDR3 contains 14 residues. Here the CDR3 DNA reads TGTGCCACCAGCGGCCGGGAACCAAAAGAGACCCAGTACTTC. It is translated as CATSGREPKETQYF.

The chain recombines TRBV6-6 with TRBJ2-6; 8 nucleotides agree with TRBD1. The DNA end lines up better with TRBJ2-5; the J call may be wrong. This CDR3 has 15 amino acids. Germline CDR1 is MNHNY and CDR2 is SVGAGI (reference sequence). CDR3 DNA sequence: TGTGCCAGCAGTTACCTCGGACAGGGACGGGAGACCCAGTACTTC. This translates into CASSYLGQGRETQYF.